The 17 T cell receptor beta chains below all came from one sample that was sequenced in a study of Ad26.COV2.S vaccination and SARS-CoV-2 variants. Clones were read by immunoSEQ multiplex PCR, and TCRdb kept only the in-frame ones, dropping some. This table holds around 420,000 clones, over 75% found once. Noted treatment: some 19 received Ad26.COV2.S at low or high dose, single or two shots; about 5 received placebo; per-sample allocation not given. The investigators took samples on day 63 after the first vaccine or placebo injection. The sequenced sample was peripheral blood, obtained in a trial of Ad26.COV2.S vaccine versus placebo. The receptor source for this set is a person aged 18-60 years who received the Ad26.COV2.S COVID-19 vaccine or a placebo.

The chain uses TRBV2 and TRBJ1-4; no definite D call. Germline V gene sequence: CDR1 SNHLY, CDR2 FYNNEI. V lost 6 bases, J lost 0 bases, and 17 bases lay in between. The CDR3 extends over 17 amino acids. CDR3 residues: CASSDHDPNSTNEKLFF. The CDR3 region has the DNA TGTGCCAGCAGCGACCACGACCCAAATTCAACTAATGAAAAACTGTTTTTT.

This chain joins TRBV25-1 and TRBJ2-7, with 12 bases identical to TRBD1. The germline CDR1 and CDR2 sequences are MGHDK and SYGVNS. Trimming removed 4 bases from V and 4 bases from J; junction bases left unmatched: 2. The CDR3 extends over 14 amino acids. The chain's CDR3 is CASSGDRGLYEQYF. The CDR3 DNA follows: TGTGCCAGCAGTGGGGACAGGGGGCTTTACGAGCAGTACTTC.

The chain uses TRBV10-3 and TRBJ2-7, with unresolved D. The V and J ends lost 3 bases and 2 bases respectively, with 8 bases between them. CDR3 length equals 13 residues. Germline V gene lookup returns CDR1 ENHRY and CDR2 SYGVKD. CDR3 sequence reads: CAISEAETYEQYF. CDR3 DNA sequence: TGTGCCATCAGTGAAGCAGAGACCTACGAGCAGTACTTC.

The CDR3 DNA follows: TGTGCCAGCAGCGTAGGGGTCGGTGGCTACACCTTC. Translating gives CASSVGVGGYTF. V gene TRBV9 combines with J gene TRBJ1-2, with D unclear. CDR3 size: 12 residues. Germline values: CDR1 SGDLS, CDR2 YYNGEE. V was cut by 0 bases and J by 7 bases, with 7 bases left in between.

The V call is TRBV2, the J call TRBJ1-4, with D possibly TRBD1 on 6 matching bases. Trimming shortened V by 7 bases and J by 5 bases, and 14 bases separated the two germline ends. In germline, CDR1 is SNHLY, CDR2 FYNNEI. The CDR3 contains 14 residues. The DNA for the CDR3 is TGTGCCAGCACCGTAGACAGGAGCAATGAAAAACTGTTTTTT. Translation: CASTVDRSNEKLFF.

The CDR3, as DNA: TGTGCCAGCAGCGTAGAGTTCTCTAGCGGAGATACGCAGTATTTT. Translation gives CASSVEFSSGDTQYF. The chain carries TRBV9 and TRBJ2-3; 7 bases match TRBD2. The CDR3 length is 15 residues. Germline CDR1 reads SGDLS; CDR2 reads YYNGEE. V trimming: 0 bases; J trimming: 5 bases; junction bases outside the gene matches: 6.

This clone was seen a handful of times. V and J are TRBV4-3 and TRBJ2-1, with 11 bases aligning to TRBD2. The germline CDR1 and CDR2 sequences are LGHNA and YSLEER. J was trimmed by 7 bases and V by 0 bases; bases with no gene match: 8. The CDR3 extends over 17 amino acids. DNA for the CDR3: TGCGCCAGCAGCCAAGATAGGTCTAGCGGGGGGAATAATGAGCAGTTCTTC. Protein sequence: CASSQDRSSGGNNEQFF.

This clone was observed a few times. V is TRBV6-4 and J is TRBJ2-3; D may be TRBD2 (7 bases). The CDR3 has 14 residues. V lost 0 bases and J lost 4, with 8 bases in between. CDR1 is MRHNA and CDR2 is SNTAGT in the germline V gene. The CDR3 region is CASSDSGGPDTQYF. The CDR3 nucleotides are TGTGCCAGCAGTGACTCGGGGGGGCCAGATACGCAGTATTTT.

The gene calls are TRBV19 and TRBJ1-3, with D possibly TRBD1 on 5 matching bases. Trimming removed 4 bases from V and 7 bases from J, with 14 bases in between. The CDR3 consists of 14 residues. Germline CDR1 reads LNHDA; CDR2 reads SQIVND (reference sequence). The CDR3 region is CASSTGTLRNTIYF. The DNA for the CDR3 is TGTGCCAGTAGTACCGGGACCCTACGGAACACCATATATTTT.

The genes are TRBV6-5 and TRBJ1-5, with TRBD1 matching over 8 bases. The CDR3 totals 15 residues. Germline CDR1 reads MNHEY; CDR2 reads SVGAGI. V was clipped by 5 bases and J by 2 bases; unmatched bases: 5. The CDR3 nucleotides read TGTGCCAGCAGTCAGGACAGGGTAGGCAATCAGCCCCAGCATTTT. This sequence encodes CASSQDRVGNQPQHF.

This clone was detected once. The chain is built from TRBV29-1 and TRBJ2-7; 9 bases are shared with TRBD1. Trimming removed 6 bases from V and 5 bases from J; junction bases left unmatched: 11. This CDR3 comprises 14 residues. Germline V gene lookup returns CDR1 SQVTM and CDR2 ANQGSEA. The chain's CDR3 is CSVLGQGVIDEQYF. The CDR3 DNA sequence: TGCAGCGTGCTGGGACAGGGAGTAATCGACGAGCAGTACTTC.

The chain couples TRBV7-8 to TRBJ1-6; D not resolved. This CDR3 has 16 residues. The germline V gene encodes CDR1 SGHVS and CDR2 FQNEAQ. The V gene lost 3 bases and the J gene lost 0 bases, with 9 bases spanning the gap. CDR3 coding DNA: TGTGCCAGCAGCTTGCGGAGCAGCTCCTATAATTCACCCCTCCACTTT. Translation: CASSLRSSSYNSPLHF.

V usage is TRBV28 and J usage is TRBJ2-3; TRBD2 matches at 8 bases. CDR3 length: 15 amino acids. The ends lost 6 bases at V and 7 bases at J; junction bases unmatched: 12. The germline CDR1 and CDR2 sequences are MDHEN and SYDVKM. This CDR3 reads CASRGAGGARHTQYF. As DNA, the CDR3 is TGTGCCAGCAGGGGCGCGGGGGGCGCGAGGCATACGCAGTATTTT.

This rearrangement joins TRBV6-5 to TRBJ2-5; perhaps TRBD1 as D (6 bases). Trimming shortened V by 7 bases and J by 3 bases, and 15 bases separated the two germline ends. This CDR3 has 14 residues. Germline CDR1 is MNHEY and CDR2 is SVGAGI. The CDR3: CASNPSDSKETQYF. CDR3 sequence (DNA): TGTGCCAGCAACCCTTCGGACAGTAAAGAGACCCAGTACTTC.

The chain has TRBV11-3 and TRBJ2-7; tentatively, D is TRBD1 (6 bases). This CDR3 contains 13 residues. CDR1 and CDR2 (germline): SGHNT, YENEEA. The germline V and J ends were trimmed by 2 bases and 1 base, with 6 bases remaining between them. The CDR3 region is CASSLQGSYEQYF. The CDR3 DNA reads TGTGCCAGCAGCTTACAGGGGTCCTACGAGCAGTACTTC.

To note about this clone: This sample includes further DNA sequences coding for the same CDR3. This sequence joins TRBV7-2 and TRBJ2-7, with D uncertain. Trimming removed 0 bases at V and 1 base at J, with 7 bases between. The germline V gene encodes CDR1 SGHTA and CDR2 FQGNSA. This CDR3 comprises 14 residues. CDR3 loop: CASSLAGQSYEQYF. CDR3 bases: TGTGCCAGCAGCTTAGCCGGCCAATCCTACGAGCAGTACTTC.

The chain joins TRBV5-1 to TRBJ2-5; 8 nucleotides agree with TRBD2. This CDR3 spans 14 amino acids. Germline CDR1 SGHRS, CDR2 YFSETQ. Trimming cost V 0 bases and J 4 bases; bases outside gene matches: 2. The CDR3 DNA sequence: TGCGCCAGCAGCTTGGCGGGGGGGTCAGAGACCCAGTACTTC. Translated: CASSLAGGSETQYF. Supplemented by reference TRBV5-1 and TRBJ2-5, the full variable domain reads KAGVTQTPRYLIKTRGQQVTLSCSPISGHRSVSWYQQTPGQGLQFLFEYFSETQRNKGNFPGRFSGRQFSNSRSEMNVSTLELGDSALYLCASSLAGGSETQYFGPGTRLLVL.